This T cell receptor (beta chain) comes out of a study of blood T cell repertoires in COVID-19. Study overall: Both acute and convalescent COVID-19 samples were obtained from the United States, Italy and Spain. Sources were T cells, B-cell-depleted T cells, or PBMCs; the material itself was cDNA or gDNA.

The germline gives CDR1 LNHDA, CDR2 SQIVND (reference sequence). After removal of 4 bases from V and 2 bases from J, the junction contained 3 bases not matched to a gene. The CDR3 runs 14 residues. Authors' methods: How many nucleated cells were present was estimated from reference gene primer amplification. Libraries were prepared by immunoSEQ multiplex PCR; TCRdb keeps only in-frame clonotypes and omits some of them. V and J calls and clone size are copied from that table; D and trimming were computed from the DNA. The sample has some 73,000 clones; 65% to 90% are singletons. The Seattle site enrolled patients during active infection and followed them longitudinally.

The chain uses TRBV19 and TRBJ2-5; TRBD2 agrees at 8 bases. The sequenced sample consisted of peripheral blood. This receptor was taken from a man in his forties or fifties with COVID-19, enrolled during active disease. CDR3 in DNA: TGTGCCAGTAGTAGCGGGAGGAATCAAGAGACCCAGTACTTC. This codes for CASSSGRNQETQYF.